A single sample gave rise to the 12 T cell receptor beta chains below, sequenced in a study of sequential checkpoint blockade in melanoma. The treatment denotes: randomized to nivolumab then ipilimumab (arm A) or the reverse (arm B). Libraries were prepared by immunoSEQ multiplex PCR; TCRdb keeps only in-frame clonotypes and omits some of them. The table shows 25,000 to 35,000 clones, with roughly 89% occurring only once. Source: CD8+ T cells sorted from blood (inferred from file names), taken from a patient given nivolumab and ipilimumab in sequence. The origin of the receptors is a human donor with melanoma.

The genes are TRBV7-9 and TRBJ2-5; TRBD2 agrees at 7 bases. The CDR3 contains 11 residues. The V segment lost 2 bases and the J segment 10 bases; nucleotides outside the gene matches: 1. Germline CDR1 and CDR2: SEHNR and FQNEAQ (reference sequence). The DNA for the CDR3 is TGTGCCAGCAGCTTATGGGGGGGCCAGTACTTC. This gives the protein CASSLWGGQYF.

The rearrangement uses TRBV7-3 and TRBJ1-2; TRBD1 matches at 10 bases. V lost 5 bases to trimming and J lost 5 bases; unmatched junction nucleotides: 5. Germline CDR1 reads SGHTA; CDR2 reads FQGTGA. The CDR3 runs to 14 residues. The CDR3 DNA is TGTGCCAGCAGCCAGACGGGACAGGGGTATGGCTACACCTTC. Protein sequence: CASSQTGQGYGYTF.

The rearrangement uses TRBV7-9 and TRBJ2-5; a weak D match, TRBD1 (5 bases). The CDR3 has 15 amino acids. Between the trimmed V and J ends, which lost 1 base and 4 bases, there was a span of 13 bases. In germline, CDR1 is SEHNR, CDR2 FQNEAQ (reference sequence). CDR3 sequence (DNA): TGTGCCAGCAGCTTAGAGGGGAATGGCGGAGAGACCCAGTACTTC. This encodes CASSLEGNGGETQYF.

The chain links TRBV6-6 to TRBJ2-5; no definite D call. The CDR3 consists of 11 residues. Trimming took 2 bases from V and 6 from J, leaving 4 bases between them. Germline loops: CDR1 MNHNY, CDR2 SVGAGI (reference sequence). The CDR3: CASSYGQTQYF. CDR3 nucleotides: TGTGCCAGCAGTTACGGCCAGACCCAGTACTTC.

The chain couples TRBV28 to TRBJ1-1; 8 nucleotides align to TRBD1. The CDR3 runs 15 residues. CDR1 MDHEN and CDR2 SYDVKM come from the germline V gene. Trimming removed 5 bases from V and 3 bases from J; junction bases left unmatched: 8. CDR3 sequence: CASSPRTGIDTEAFF. The CDR3 DNA reads TGTGCCAGCAGTCCTCGGACAGGGATAGACACTGAAGCTTTCTTT.

This chain uses TRBV2 with TRBJ2-2, with TRBD2 matching over 7 bases. Germline values: CDR1 SNHLY, CDR2 FYNNEI. V was clipped by 4 bases and J by 4 bases; unmatched bases: 3. The CDR3 extends over 14 amino acids. The CDR3 DNA follows: TGTGCCAGCAGTGGAGGGACTACCACCGGGGAGCTGTTTTTT. It codes for CASSGGTTTGELFF.

V usage is TRBV6-4 and J usage is TRBJ2-4; TRBD2 agrees at 10 bases. Per the germline V gene, CDR1 is MRHNA and CDR2 is SNTAGT. The CDR3 covers 15 residues. V was pared by 0 bases and J by 6 bases, with 2 bases of the junction left unmatched. In DNA, the CDR3 is TGTGCCAGCAGTGACTCGAGCGGGGGGGCAAACATTCAGTACTTC. It encodes CASSDSSGGANIQYF.

In DNA, the CDR3 is TGTGCCAGCAGCTTAGGAGCGGGGGGGGCCTACGAGCAGTACGTC. It specifies CASSLGAGGAYEQYV. The chain is built from TRBV7-9 and TRBJ2-7, with 10 bases matching TRBD2. The CDR3 is 15 residues long. J gave up 2 bases and V 1 base, and 2 bases lay outside the gene matches. Germline V gene data show CDR1 as SEHNR and CDR2 as FQNEAQ (reference sequence).

The rearrangement joins TRBV4-2 to TRBJ2-1, with 7 bases aligning to TRBD2. CDR3 length equals 16 residues. The germline V gene encodes CDR1 LGHNA and CDR2 YNFKEQ. Germline trimming cut 4 bases from V and 0 bases from J; bases unmatched to any gene: 6. CDR3 coding DNA: TGTGCCAGCAGCCTAGAAGCGGGGTCCTCCTACAATGAGCAGTTCTTC. Its translation is CASSLEAGSSYNEQFF.

The J gene is TRBJ2-7, the V gene TRBV27, with a tentative D call TRBD1 (5 bases). The CDR3 covers 14 residues. Between the trimmed V and J ends, which lost 3 bases and 3 bases, there was a span of 12 bases. CDR1 is MNHEY, CDR2 SMNVEV, per germline (reference sequence). CDR3 protein: CASSLWQGGYEQYF. CDR3 bases: TGTGCCAGCAGTTTGTGGCAGGGCGGCTACGAGCAGTACTTC.

The chain employs TRBV7-8 and TRBJ2-5; TRBD1 aligns across 9 bases. The CDR3 length is 15 residues. Losses at the gene ends were 0 bases for V and 7 bases for J; bases not matched to a gene: 6. Germline V lookup: CDR1 SGHVS, CDR2 FQNEAQ. The CDR3 coding sequence is TGTGCCAGCAGCTTAGCCCCGGGACAGGGACGGACCCAGTACTTC. This translates into CASSLAPGQGRTQYF. Drawing the rest from reference TRBV7-8 and TRBJ2-5, the complete variable domain is GAGVSQSPRYKVAKRGQDVALRCDPISGHVSLFWYQQALGQGPEFLTYFQNEAQLDKSGLPSDRFFAERPEGSVSTLKIQRTQQEDSAVYLCASSLAPGQGRTQYFGPGTRLLVL.

The J gene is TRBJ1-1, the V gene TRBV2, with a weak D call TRBD1 (6 bases). The CDR3 covers 17 residues. Germline lookup yields CDR1 SNHLY and CDR2 FYNNEI. Between the trimmed V and J ends, which lost 8 bases and 0 bases, there was a span of 22 bases. The CDR3 region is CASEVPTGPRVNTEAFF. The CDR3 coding sequence is TGTGCCAGCGAGGTTCCCACAGGGCCTCGTGTGAACACTGAAGCTTTCTTT.